The 13 T cell receptor beta chains below were found in one sample sequenced in a study of blood T cell repertoires in COVID-19 (dated by TCRdb to about 2020). Library preparation used the immunoSEQ multiplex PCR assay. This immuneACCESS table, as held by TCRdb, lists in-frame sequences with V and J called but not all clones. Of the missing ones, under half trace to an unresolved V gene in checked studies; the others have no known cause. This sample holds a few hundred thousand clones; almost 85% were observed only once. The leading ten clones occupy 5.1% of the sample. Sequenced input: peripheral blood. The receptors shown here come from a man aged 50 to 60 with active or convalescent COVID-19.

The rearrangement links TRBV5-6 to TRBJ2-3, with 8 positions matching TRBD1. In germline, CDR1 is SGHDT, CDR2 YYEEEE. J lost 1 base, V lost 4 bases, and 2 bases had no gene match. The CDR3 is 14 amino acids. CDR3 nucleotides: TGTGCCAGCAGCAAGGACAGGGGCACAGATACGCAGTATTTT. Translation gives CASSKDRGTDTQYF.

The chain joins TRBV19 to TRBJ2-3; D is ambiguous. The CDR3 sequence is 12 residues long. V gave up 4 bases and J gave up 5 bases, with 7 bases separating them. Germline CDR1 LNHDA, CDR2 SQIVND (reference sequence). For the CDR3, the DNA is TGTGCCAGTAGTAGTTCAGGAGATACGCAGTATTTT. Encoded protein: CASSSSGDTQYF.

V and J are TRBV10-1 and TRBJ2-7; D remains unclear. CDR1 is WNHNN, CDR2 SYGVQD, per germline (reference sequence). This CDR3 is 14 amino acids long. V lost 3 bases and J lost 4, with 13 bases in between. The CDR3 region is CASSDPDHPYEQYF. The CDR3 DNA follows: TGCGCCAGCAGTGACCCAGATCATCCGTACGAGCAGTACTTC.

This clone was observed once. The chain couples TRBV15 to TRBJ1-4, with D perhaps TRBD1 (5 bases). The V gene's germline CDR1 is LNHNV and CDR2 YYDKDF (reference sequence). The CDR3 is 19 amino acids. Trimming removed 1 base at V and 7 bases at J, with 25 bases between. This chain's CDR3 is CATSRVREGRGSGSEKLFF. In nucleotides, the CDR3 is TGTGCCACCAGCAGAGTAAGGGAGGGAAGGGGTTCCGGGAGTGAAAAACTGTTTTTT.

This chain connects TRBV6-5 to TRBJ1-2, with 8 positions matching TRBD1. This CDR3 contains 13 residues. Trimming removed 7 bases from V and 8 bases from J; junction bases left unmatched: 9. CDR1 and CDR2 from the germline V gene are MNHEY and SVGAGI. The CDR3 region is CASTPGQVLGYTF. The CDR3 DNA is TGTGCCAGCACCCCGGGACAGGTTCTCGGCTACACCTTC.

This chain connects TRBV7-8 to TRBJ1-1, with TRBD1 as a possible D gene (5 bases). V lost 1 base and J 1 base, leaving 7 bases between the germline ends. From germline, CDR1 is SGHVS and CDR2 FQNEAQ. The CDR3 is 14 amino acids. The CDR3 region has the DNA TGTGCCAGCAGCTTAGGGCAGGGGAACACTGAAGCTTTCTTT. Translated: CASSLGQGNTEAFF.

J is TRBJ2-7 and V is TRBV24-1, with a tentative D call TRBD2 (6 bases). CDR3 length equals 14 residues. V was pared by 3 bases and J by 0 bases, with 8 bases between. Germline V gene sequence: CDR1 KGHDR, CDR2 SFDVKD. The CDR3 DNA follows: TGTGCCACCAGTGATCCTAGCGCCTCCTACGAGCAGTACTTC. It translates to CATSDPSASYEQYF.

In this sample, this clone turned up a few times. This chain's CDR3 is CASSQGAGEQYF. Written as DNA, the CDR3 is TGTGCCAGCAGCCAAGGGGCGGGTGAGCAGTACTTC. J is TRBJ2-7 and V is TRBV14, with a weak D call TRBD2 (5 bases). Germline lookup yields CDR1 SGHDN and CDR2 FVKESK. The CDR3 has 12 amino acids. V lost 1 base, J lost 7 bases, and 8 bases lay in between.

This clone is deemed medium-sized. The chain is built from TRBV12-3 or TRBV12-4 and TRBJ1-2; 7 nucleotides align to TRBD1. This CDR3 spans 13 amino acids. V was clipped by 6 bases and J by 8 bases; unmatched bases: 9. In nucleotides, the CDR3 is TGTGCCAGCAGAATTACAGGGGTGTCAGGCTACACCTTC. Its protein product is CASRITGVSGYTF.

The chain combines TRBV5-1 with TRBJ2-3; D is possibly TRBD2 (5 bases). In germline, CDR1 is SGHRS, CDR2 YFSETQ. This CDR3 spans 13 amino acids. The ends were cut back, 4 bases at V and 4 bases at J, with 10 bases in the middle. In DNA form, the CDR3 reads TGCGCCAGCAGCCCCCTAGCCCCAGATACGCAGTATTTT. This encodes CASSPLAPDTQYF.

The V and J genes are TRBV7-2 and TRBJ2-1; TRBD2 is a possible D gene (6 bases). The CDR3 spans 15 residues. Looked up from germline, CDR1 is SGHTA and CDR2 is FQGNSA. Deletions cut 5 bases from V and 3 bases from J, with 14 bases between. This CDR3 is CASSPRTTLYNEQFF. The DNA of the CDR3 is TGTGCCAGCAGCCCGAGGACTACCCTCTACAATGAGCAGTTCTTC.

This clone was counted a single time. V is TRBV7-9 and J is TRBJ2-1; TRBD2 might be the D (5 bases). CDR1 SEHNR and CDR2 FQNEAQ come from the germline V gene (reference sequence). The CDR3 extends over 15 amino acids. Trimming took off 1 base at V and 5 bases at J, with 12 bases between the two ends. CDR3 DNA sequence: TGTGCCAGCAGCTTAGGGAGGAGGTCCCACAATGAGCAGTTCTTC. Residues: CASSLGRRSHNEQFF.

This chain joins TRBV19 and TRBJ1-2, with a weak D call TRBD1 (6 bases). Trimming took 5 bases from V and 4 from J, leaving 11 bases between them. The CDR3 is made up of 13 amino acids. Germline assignment: CDR1 LNHDA and CDR2 SQIVND (reference sequence). The CDR3 nucleotides are TGTGCCAGTAGTGGTCCAGGGGTCTATGGCTACACCTTC. It yields the protein CASSGPGVYGYTF.